This entry lists 25 T cell receptor beta chains sequenced from one sample in a study of cytomegalovirus exposure and HLA in healthy donors. PCR primers comprised 60 Vbeta and 13 Jbeta primers. TCRdb's copy holds only in-frame clones and misses some; the assay was immunoSEQ multiplex PCR. The sample records around 97,000 clones, roughly four fifths being singletons. The sample comprised PBMCs. The receptors originated from a man aged 35-49 years in good health and CMV-seropositive.

The chain recombines TRBV6-1 with TRBJ1-1; D not certain. Trimming left V 6 bases short and J 1 base short, with 9 bases between. The CDR3 is 13 residues long. In germline, CDR1 is MNHNS, CDR2 SASEGT. In nucleotides, the CDR3 is TGTGCCAGCAGAGTCGGGGAGAACACTGAAGCTTTCTTT. It specifies CASRVGENTEAFF.

This clone was seen once. J is TRBJ2-1 and V is TRBV11-2; D is unclear. The V gene lost 4 bases and the J gene lost 1 base, with 14 bases spanning the gap. This CDR3 contains 16 residues. Germline loops: CDR1 SGHAT, CDR2 FQNNGV. The CDR3 nucleotides read TGTGCCAGCAGCTCCAAAGGCGGATTGTCCTACAATGAGCAGTTCTTC. Residues: CASSSKGGLSYNEQFF.

CDR3 sequence reads: CASNRNREPEKLFF. DNA for the CDR3: TGTGCCAGTAATCGGAACAGGGAGCCTGAAAAACTGTTTTTT. The chain recombines TRBV19 with TRBJ1-4; possibly TRBD1 for D (6 bases). The germline V gene encodes CDR1 LNHDA and CDR2 SQIVND (reference sequence). V lost 7 bases, J lost 7 bases, and 16 bases lay in between. This CDR3 is 14 amino acids long. Drawing the rest from reference TRBV19 and TRBJ1-4, the complete variable domain is DGGITQSPKYLFRKEGQNVTLSCEQNLNHDAMYWYRQDPGQGLRLIYYSQIVNDFQKGDIAEGYSVSREKKESFPLTVTSAQKNPTAFYLCASNRNREPEKLFFGSGTQLSVL.

This chain uses TRBV6-5 with TRBJ2-7, with TRBD1 matching 9 bases. Germline assignment: CDR1 MNHEY and CDR2 SVGAGI. The trim removed 10 bases at V and 2 bases at J, leaving 9 bases unmatched. This CDR3 has 14 amino acids. Written as DNA, the CDR3 is TGTGCCACCACCTCCCGGGACAGGGCCTACGAGCAGTACTTC. The encoded protein is CATTSRDRAYEQYF.

This clone was counted a few times. This chain joins TRBV5-1 and TRBJ1-1; D is ambiguous. The CDR3 is made up of 17 amino acids. The V and J ends lost 0 bases and 1 base respectively, with 16 bases between them. Germline V CDR1 and CDR2: SGHRS, YFSETQ. CDR3 in amino acids: CASSLDSRPDENTEAFF. CDR3 nucleotides: TGCGCCAGCAGCTTGGATTCCCGCCCAGATGAGAACACTGAAGCTTTCTTT.

V gene TRBV6-1 combines with J gene TRBJ2-4; 11 positions agree with TRBD2. CDR3 length: 18 amino acids. Germline V gene data show CDR1 as MNHNS and CDR2 as SASEGT. V shed 0 bases, J shed 5 bases, and the junction held 9 bases outside the gene matches. CDR3 in amino acids: CASSEARTSGYGENIQYF. DNA of the CDR3: TGTGCCAGCAGTGAAGCACGGACTAGCGGGTATGGGGAAAACATTCAGTACTTC.

The CDR3 DNA reads as TGTGCCAGTTCGACAGGGGTCGAGGATACGCAGTATTTT. Amino acid sequence: CASSTGVEDTQYF. The V call is TRBV7-3, the J call TRBJ2-3, with TRBD1 identical over 8 bases. There are 13 residues in the CDR3. V lost 9 bases and J lost 6; bases outside the gene matches: 8. Germline lookup yields CDR1 SGHTA and CDR2 FQGTGA.

This clone was picked up a small number of times. The V gene is TRBV30, the J gene TRBJ2-7; 11 nucleotides align to TRBD1. Germline V gene lookup returns CDR1 GTSNPN and CDR2 SVGIG (reference sequence). V was clipped by 3 bases and J by 2 bases; unmatched bases: 3. The CDR3 spans 14 residues. CDR3: CAWSLGQGAYEQYF. The DNA of the CDR3 is TGTGCCTGGAGCCTGGGACAGGGGGCCTACGAGCAGTACTTC.

This rearrangement joins TRBV5-1 to TRBJ1-2, with D maybe TRBD1 (6 bases). In germline, CDR1 is SGHRS, CDR2 YFSETQ. The CDR3 loop spans 13 amino acids. Trimming pared 2 bases from V and 4 bases from J, leaving 9 bases between. CDR3 sequence: CASSLGQPYGYTF. In DNA, the CDR3 is TGCGCCAGCAGCTTAGGACAGCCCTATGGCTACACCTTC. Full variable domain (missing parts from reference TRBV5-1 and TRBJ1-2): KAGVTQTPRYLIKTRGQQVTLSCSPISGHRSVSWYQQTPGQGLQFLFEYFSETQRNKGNFPGRFSGRQFSNSRSEMNVSTLELGDSALYLCASSLGQPYGYTFGSGTRLTVV.

V gene TRBV7-2 combines with J gene TRBJ2-1, with 15 nucleotides matching TRBD2. V gave up 1 base and J gave up 9 bases; unmatched junction bases: 7. The CDR3 length is 17 residues. Germline V gene sequence: CDR1 SGHTA, CDR2 FQGNSA. The CDR3 DNA reads as TGTGCCAGCAGCTTAGGTAGGACTAGCGGGGGGGCCCGTGAGCAGTTCTTC. Amino acid sequence: CASSLGRTSGGAREQFF.

To note about this clone: A junction boundary mismatches the germline segment, possibly from a read error. The chain carries TRBV5-4 and TRBJ1-4, with TRBD1 matching 9 bases. The CDR3 loop spans 15 amino acids. From germline, CDR1 is SGHNT and CDR2 YYREEE (reference sequence). CDR3 region: CANSPGQGQEEKLFF. The CDR3 DNA follows: TGTGCCAACAGCCCCGGACAGGGGCAGGAGGAAAAACTGTTTTTT. Supplemented by reference TRBV5-4 and TRBJ1-4, the full variable domain reads ETGVTQSPTHLIKTRGQQVTLRCSSQSGHNTVSWYQQALGQGPQFIFQYYREEENGRGNFPPRFSGLQFPNYSSELNVNALELDDSALYLCANSPGQGQEEKLFFGSGTQLSVL.

The chain joins TRBV5-1 to TRBJ1-2; 12 positions match TRBD1. The CDR3 is made up of 15 amino acids. J gave up 8 bases and V 2 bases, and 7 bases lay outside the gene matches. Germline V gene lookup returns CDR1 SGHRS and CDR2 YFSETQ. CDR3 in DNA: TGCGCCAGCAGCTTAACGGGACAGGGGGCGACGGGCTACACCTTC. Residues: CASSLTGQGATGYTF.

In DNA form, the CDR3 reads TGTGCCACCAGCAGAGATCCCGGACAGGGTAATGAAAAACTGTTTTTT. It yields the protein CATSRDPGQGNEKLFF. This chain uses TRBV15 with TRBJ1-4, with 8 bases fitting TRBD1. The V and J ends lost 0 bases and 4 bases, in that order; junction bases with no gene match: 4. Germline lookup yields CDR1 LNHNV and CDR2 YYDKDF (reference sequence). CDR3 length: 16 residues.

This rearrangement joins TRBV28 to TRBJ1-1; 12 bases agree with TRBD1. The CDR3 is 18 residues long. CDR1 and CDR2 (germline): MDHEN, SYDVKM. Trimming cost V 2 bases and J 1 base; bases outside gene matches: 8. The CDR3 coding sequence is TGTGCCAGCAGTTTAACTCCGGGACAGGGGGCCGAGAACACTGAAGCTTTCTTT. Protein sequence: CASSLTPGQGAENTEAFF.

This clone was detected a few times. CDR3 amino acids: CASSTGTGGKNEQFF. The CDR3 DNA reads as TGCGCCAGCAGTACCGGGACAGGGGGTAAAAATGAGCAGTTCTTC. The chain employs TRBV10-1 and TRBJ2-1, with 11 positions matching TRBD1. The V segment lost 5 bases and the J segment 7 bases; nucleotides outside the gene matches: 7. This CDR3 spans 15 amino acids. CDR1 WNHNN and CDR2 SYGVQD come from the germline V gene (reference sequence).

Turning to this clone: One end of the junction does not line up with germline, which may come from a read error. The chain recombines TRBV13 with TRBJ2-7; 7 nucleotides line up with TRBD1. The CDR3 sequence is 17 residues long. CDR1 is PRHDT, CDR2 FYEKMQ, per germline (reference sequence). The CDR3 region has the DNA TGTGCCAGCAGCTTAGGCCTTTTACCGGGACAGAGCCTTTCATGTCACTTC. The encoded protein is CASSLGLLPGQSLSCHF.

The J gene is TRBJ1-3, the V gene TRBV30; tentatively, D is TRBD1 (6 bases). CDR3 length: 16 amino acids. Germline CDR1 is GTSNPN and CDR2 is SVGIG (reference sequence). V was cut by 0 bases and J by 4 bases, with 16 bases left in between. The CDR3 reads CAWSVGPTGSGNTIYF. The CDR3 DNA reads as TGTGCCTGGAGTGTCGGCCCCACAGGGTCCGGAAACACCATATATTTT.

This clone was seen a handful of times. V usage is TRBV7-6 and J usage is TRBJ1-2; 8 nucleotides line up with TRBD1. V shed 5 bases, J shed 7 bases, and the junction held 15 bases outside the gene matches. The CDR3 covers 16 residues. Germline V lookup: CDR1 SGHVS, CDR2 FNYEAQ. Here the CDR3 DNA reads TGTGCCAGCAGCCCCTATACTACAGGGGGAGGTCTTGGCTACACCTTC. Its protein is CASSPYTTGGGLGYTF.

The V gene is TRBV4-1, the J gene TRBJ2-2; 12 bases fit TRBD1. Per the germline V gene, CDR1 is MGHRA and CDR2 is YSYEKL. CDR3 length equals 19 residues. The junction had 14 bases not matched to a gene; V was cut back by 5 bases and J by 4 bases. This CDR3 reads CASSAHQQGQGASTGELFF. The CDR3 coding sequence is TGCGCCAGCAGCGCGCACCAGCAGGGACAGGGGGCGAGCACCGGGGAGCTGTTTTTT.

For this clone: The junction departs from the called germline gene at one end, perhaps through a read error. The rearrangement joins TRBV7-3 to TRBJ2-3; D possibly corresponds to TRBD2 (5 bases). Looked up from germline, CDR1 is SGHTA and CDR2 is FQGTGA. The CDR3 has 15 residues. CDR3: CSSSKWTSSTDTQYF. CDR3 DNA sequence: TGTTCCAGCAGCAAATGGACTTCTAGCACAGATACGCAGTATTTT.

This chain joins TRBV29-1 and TRBJ1-5; a weak D match, TRBD1 (6 bases). Per germline, CDR1 SQVTM and CDR2 ANQGSEA. Trimming cost V 4 bases and J 2 bases, with 9 bases left between them. The CDR3 runs 13 residues. CDR3 nucleotide sequence: TGCAGCGTTGCAGGGGCTGGCAATCAGCCCCAGCATTTT. It encodes CSVAGAGNQPQHF.

The chain carries TRBV7-9 and TRBJ1-1; D possibly corresponds to TRBD1 (5 bases). V dropped 1 base and J dropped 4 bases, with 7 bases sitting between them. Germline CDR1 and CDR2: SEHNR and FQNEAQ (reference sequence). The CDR3 spans 13 residues. CDR3 bases: TGTGCCAGCAGCTTAGAGGGGTCCACTGAAGCTTTCTTT. This gives the protein CASSLEGSTEAFF.

This clone was counted a few times. The chain has TRBV11-3 and TRBJ2-3, with TRBD1 matching 7 bases. The CDR3 runs to 14 residues. Germline V lookup: CDR1 SGHNT, CDR2 YENEEA. V trimming: 3 bases; J trimming: 2 bases; junction bases outside the gene matches: 2. CDR3: CASSLGTDTDTQYF. CDR3 in DNA: TGTGCCAGCAGCTTGGGGACAGACACAGATACGCAGTATTTT.

The rearrangement joins TRBV11-1 to TRBJ1-2, with a tentative D call TRBD1 (6 bases). The ends were cut back, 3 bases at V and 2 bases at J, with 13 bases in the middle. Germline loops: CDR1 SGHAT, CDR2 FQDESV (reference sequence). The CDR3 length is 15 residues. The CDR3 DNA is TGTGCCAGCAGCTTGCTTCGGGACATCAACTATGGCTACACCTTC. Residues: CASSLLRDINYGYTF.

The chain has TRBV7-3 and TRBJ2-2; D perhaps matches TRBD2 (7 bases). This CDR3 has 15 amino acids. Trimming shortened V by 5 bases and J by 4 bases, and 14 bases separated the two germline ends. Germline CDR1 is SGHTA and CDR2 is FQGTGA. CDR3 protein: CASSPRGGGTGELFF. In DNA form, the CDR3 reads TGTGCCAGCAGCCCCCGGGGAGGGGGCACCGGGGAGCTGTTTTTT.